This T cell receptor beta chain was recovered during a study of T-cell reconstitution after alpha-beta-depleted transplantation in children. TCRbeta library preparation incorporated unique molecular identifiers. Each CDR3 protein is one row after TCRdb ran MiXCR on the PCR reads. This table has 670,000 or so distinct CDR3 sequences, around 13% appearing once. General study findings and limits: Reportedly, roughly two months post-transplant, alpha-beta T cells arose from several hundred expanded graft clones. Surviving recipient T cells and thymic progenitors underlay high day-60 TCRbeta diversity in some patients.

Germline CDR1 is MGHRA and CDR2 is YSYEKL. J gave up 2 bases and V 2 bases, and 10 bases lay outside the gene matches. The CDR3 totals 18 residues. Of note for this clonotype: Its antigen is not known.

The TCR comes from a girl under 10 years old with congenital amegakaryocytic thrombocytopenia, due to receive a stem cell transplant. The genes are TRBV4-1 and TRBJ1-5; 9 nucleotides agree with TRBD1. The sample was PBMCs, taken before TCRalphabeta/CD19-depleted stem cell transplant. CDR3 DNA sequence: TGCGCCAGCAGCCAACTACCGATGACAGGGGGTGGCAATCAGCCCCAGCATTTT. The encoded protein is CASSQLPMTGGGNQPQHF.